A selection of T cell receptor beta chains follows, all from one sample in a study of T-cell reconstitution after alpha-beta-depleted transplantation in children. TCRdb re-called the PCR reads with MiXCR, one entry per CDR3 protein. In the table there are about 200,000 distinct CDR3 sequences, roughly 6% of which are singletons. The sequencing here drew on PBMCs, taken before TCRalphabeta/CD19-depleted stem cell transplant. These receptor sequences come from a girl in the first two years of life with combined immunodeficiency, due to receive a stem cell transplant. Both conserved end residues are part of each CDR3. Fields, in order: V gene, clone size, J gene, D gene, CDR3 DNA, CDR3 protein. A D gene is named only where the DNA matches it firmly. Clone size is not always given. Where it is, it says once, few, many or a class for expanded clones.

V gene: TRBV10-3; clone size: many; J gene: TRBJ2-2; D gene: NA; CDR3 DNA: TGTGCCATCAGTGAACTACGTGACACCGGGGAGCTGTTTTTT; CDR3 protein: CAISELRDTGELFF
V gene: TRBV28; clone size: many; J gene: TRBJ2-3; D gene: TRBD2; CDR3 DNA: TGTGCCAGCAGTTTTCTGCGGGAGTCCCCAGATACGCAGTATTTT; CDR3 protein: CASSFLRESPDTQYF
V gene: TRBV7-6; clone size: NA; J gene: TRBJ2-7; D gene: NA; CDR3 DNA: TGTGCCAGCAGCTTCGGTGCAGGGCTCTCCTACGAGCAGTACTTC; CDR3 protein: CASSFGAGLSYEQYF
V gene: TRBV7-9; clone size: many; J gene: TRBJ2-7; D gene: TRBD1; CDR3 DNA: TGTGCCAGCAGCTCATGGGACAGTCCCTACGAGCAGTACTTC; CDR3 protein: CASSSWDSPYEQYF
V gene: TRBV9; clone size: many; J gene: TRBJ2-1; D gene: TRBD2; CDR3 DNA: TGTGCCAGCAGCGACGGGACTAGCGGGATCTCCTACAATGAGCAGTTCTTC; CDR3 protein: CASSDGTSGISYNEQFF
V gene: TRBV15; clone size: many; J gene: TRBJ2-7; D gene: NA; CDR3 DNA: TGTGCCACCAGCTGGGGACAAGACACCGAGCAGTACTTC; CDR3 protein: CATSWGQDTEQYF
V gene: TRBV4-3; clone size: NA; J gene: TRBJ2-1; D gene: NA; CDR3 DNA: TGCGCCAGCAGCCCCCACCGGGACAAACTTTACAATGAGCAGTTCTTC; CDR3 protein: CASSPHRDKLYNEQFF
V gene: TRBV24-1; clone size: many; J gene: TRBJ2-2; D gene: NA; CDR3 DNA: TGTGCCACCAGCCAGAGGCTGAACACCGGGGAGCTGTTTTTT; CDR3 protein: CATSQRLNTGELFF
V gene: TRBV30; clone size: few; J gene: TRBJ2-7; D gene: NA; CDR3 DNA: TGTGCCTGGAGTGTACTGGGCAGCTCCCAAATCTACGAGCAGTACTTC; CDR3 protein: CAWSVLGSSQIYEQYF
V gene: TRBV10-3; clone size: many; J gene: TRBJ2-1; D gene: TRBD2; CDR3 DNA: TGTGCCATCAGGGGCCCGGCGGGAGTGGGCTCCTACAATGAGCAGTTCTTC; CDR3 protein: CAIRGPAGVGSYNEQFF
V gene: TRBV18; clone size: NA; J gene: TRBJ1-2; D gene: NA; CDR3 DNA: TGTGCCAGCTCACCCAAAAGGAGAGGACAGACTCTCAGACCCTATGGCTACACCTTC; CDR3 protein: CASSPKRRGQTLRPYGYTF
V gene: TRBV28; clone size: many; J gene: TRBJ2-3; D gene: TRBD1; CDR3 DNA: TGTGCCAGCAGGCTACAGGGGGCCACGGGCACAGATACGCAGTATTTT; CDR3 protein: CASRLQGATGTDTQYF
V gene: TRBV5-1; clone size: many; J gene: TRBJ2-1; D gene: TRBD2; CDR3 DNA: TGCGCCAGCACCTATAGCGGGGGGGCCCCCTACAATGAGCAGTTCTTC; CDR3 protein: CASTYSGGAPYNEQFF
V gene: TRBV7-6; clone size: many; J gene: TRBJ2-7; D gene: NA; CDR3 DNA: TGTGCCAGCAGCTTAGGCACGGTTTCTTTGGCCAGCGGCTACGAGCAGTACTTC; CDR3 protein: CASSLGTVSLASGYEQYF
V gene: TRBV4-3; clone size: few; J gene: TRBJ2-3; D gene: TRBD2; CDR3 DNA: TGCGCCAGCAGCTCCGATCCGGGACTAGCTCGCACAGATACGCAGTATTTT; CDR3 protein: CASSSDPGLARTDTQYF
V gene: TRBV7-6; clone size: few; J gene: TRBJ2-1; D gene: TRBD2; CDR3 DNA: TGTGCCAGCAGGAGTGGACTAGCGGGATCCTACAATGAGCAGTTCTTC; CDR3 protein: CASRSGLAGSYNEQFF
V gene: TRBV6-2/TRBV6-3; clone size: NA; J gene: TRBJ1-6; D gene: NA; CDR3 DNA: TGTGCCAGCAGTTACTCGGCAGGGAGCTCCTATAATTCACCCCTCCACTTT; CDR3 protein: CASSYSAGSSYNSPLHF